This paragraph covers one T cell receptor beta chain sequence. The data are from a study of blood T cell repertoires in COVID-19. Background on the study: T cells, B-cell-depleted T cells, or PBMCs supplied cDNA or gDNA.

Clones were sequenced by immunoSEQ multiplex PCR, and TCRdb holds only the in-frame ones, with some missing. The sample yields 130,000 to 150,000 clones, approximately 92% seen once. The V gene end was trimmed by 6 bases and the J gene end by 3 bases; junction bases not matched to a gene: 8. The CDR3 has 15 amino acids. Germline V gene lookup returns CDR1 MDHEN and CDR2 SYDVKM. The specimen sequenced was peripheral blood. The genes are TRBV28 and TRBJ2-3, with 8 bases that match TRBD2. The receptor was derived from a woman between 55 and 75 years old with active COVID-19. The CDR3 sequence is CASSRIGGGTDTQYF. DNA for the CDR3: TGTGCCAGCAGCCGGATCGGGGGGGGAACAGATACGCAGTATTTT.